The entry below gives a single TCR beta chain sequence along with its context. Its antigen is unidentified. A much larger clonotype is one base distant, so this may be a read error. The data are from a study of T-cell reconstitution after alpha-beta-depleted transplantation in children. The CDR3 consists of 15 residues. The germline V gene encodes CDR1 SEHNR and CDR2 FQNEAQ (reference sequence). Study conclusions and caveats: There were some patients whose high TCRbeta diversity at day 60 came from surviving recipient T cells and thymic progenitors. Newly generated T cells supplied most T-cell counts and diversity one year post-transplant. Alpha-beta T cells present about two months after transplant were reported to originate from several hundred expanded graft clones.

A library of TCRbeta sequences, prepared with unique molecular identifiers, was generated. Using its own MiXCR run on the PCR reads, TCRdb lists one record per CDR3 protein. The profile shows 130,000 to 150,000 distinct CDR3 sequences, roughly 9% of them singletons. The gene calls are TRBV7-9 and TRBJ1-6; 7 positions agree with TRBD1. This receptor was identified in a female patient aged 2-9 years who had a stem cell transplant for congenital amegakaryocytic thrombocytopenia, so the T cells may come from the graft donor. The source was PBMCs, mostly from graft donor cells, collected 180 days after TCRalphabeta/CD19-depleted stem cell transplant. The CDR3 DNA follows: TGTGCCAGCAGCTTGGGACAGTTTTACAATTCAGCCCTCCACTTT. Translated: CASSLGQFYNSALHF.